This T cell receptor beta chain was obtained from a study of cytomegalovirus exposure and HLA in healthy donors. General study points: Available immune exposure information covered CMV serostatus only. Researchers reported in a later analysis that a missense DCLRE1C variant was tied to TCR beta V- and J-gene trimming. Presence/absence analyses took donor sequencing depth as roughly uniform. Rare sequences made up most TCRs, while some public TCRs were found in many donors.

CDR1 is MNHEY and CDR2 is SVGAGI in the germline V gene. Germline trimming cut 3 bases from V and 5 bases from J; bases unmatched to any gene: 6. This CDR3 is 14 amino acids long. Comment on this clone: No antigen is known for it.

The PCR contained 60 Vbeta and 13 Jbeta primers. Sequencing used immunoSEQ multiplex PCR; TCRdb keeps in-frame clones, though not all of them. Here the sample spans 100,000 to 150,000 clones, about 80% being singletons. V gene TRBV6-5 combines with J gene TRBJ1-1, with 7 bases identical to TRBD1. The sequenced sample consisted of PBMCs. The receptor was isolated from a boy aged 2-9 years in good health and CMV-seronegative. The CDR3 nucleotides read TGTGCCAGCAGTTATTCGGACAGGTGGACTGAAGCTTTCTTT. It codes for CASSYSDRWTEAFF.